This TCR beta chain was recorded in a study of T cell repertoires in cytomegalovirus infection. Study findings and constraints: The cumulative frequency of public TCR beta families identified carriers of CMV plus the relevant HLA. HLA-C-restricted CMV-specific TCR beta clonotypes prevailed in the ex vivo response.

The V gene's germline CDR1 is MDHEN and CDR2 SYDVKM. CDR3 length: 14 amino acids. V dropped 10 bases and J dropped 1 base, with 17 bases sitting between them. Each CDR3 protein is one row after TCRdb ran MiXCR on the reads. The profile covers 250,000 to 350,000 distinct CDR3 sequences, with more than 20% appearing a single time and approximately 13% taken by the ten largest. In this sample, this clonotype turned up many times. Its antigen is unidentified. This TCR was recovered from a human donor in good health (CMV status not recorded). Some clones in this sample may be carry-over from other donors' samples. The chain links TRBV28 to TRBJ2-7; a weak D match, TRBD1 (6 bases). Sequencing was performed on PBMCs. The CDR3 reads CATFSGTPSYEQYF. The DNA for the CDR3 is TGTGCCACCTTTTCTGGGACACCTTCCTACGAGCAGTACTTC. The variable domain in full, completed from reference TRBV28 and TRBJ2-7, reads DVKVTQSSRYLVKRTGEKVFLECVQDMDHENMFWYRQDPGLGLRLIYFSYDVKMKEKGDIPEGYSVSREKKERFSLILESASTNQTSMYLCATFSGTPSYEQYFGPGTRLTVT.